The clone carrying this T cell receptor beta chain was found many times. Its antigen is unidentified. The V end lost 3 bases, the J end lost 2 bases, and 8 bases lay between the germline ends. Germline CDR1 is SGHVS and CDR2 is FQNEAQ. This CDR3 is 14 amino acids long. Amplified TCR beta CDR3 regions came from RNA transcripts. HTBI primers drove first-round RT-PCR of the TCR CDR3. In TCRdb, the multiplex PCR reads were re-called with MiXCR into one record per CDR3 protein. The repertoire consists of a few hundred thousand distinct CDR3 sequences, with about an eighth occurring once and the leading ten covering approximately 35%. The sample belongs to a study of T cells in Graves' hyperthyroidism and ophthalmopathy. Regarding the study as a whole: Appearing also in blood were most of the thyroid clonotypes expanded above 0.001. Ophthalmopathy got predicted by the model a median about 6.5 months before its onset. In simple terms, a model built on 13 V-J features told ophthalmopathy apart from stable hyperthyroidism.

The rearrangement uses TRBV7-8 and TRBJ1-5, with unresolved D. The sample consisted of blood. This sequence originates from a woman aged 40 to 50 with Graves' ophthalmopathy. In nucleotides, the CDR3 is TGTGCCAGCAGCTTTAACACCGGCAATCAGCCCCAGCATTTT. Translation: CASSFNTGNQPQHF.